This paragraph reports one T cell receptor (beta chain). Its antigen is not identified. Deletions cut 1 base from V and 3 bases from J, with 12 bases between. This CDR3 region has 15 residues. Germline V gene lookup returns CDR1 SGHVS and CDR2 FQNEAQ. TCRdb analysed the 5' RACE reads with MiXCR anew, one entry per CDR3 protein. This table holds around 340,000 distinct CDR3 sequences, roughly 21% found once. The sample belongs to a study of T-cell memory formation after mild COVID-19. Study-wide results and caveats: Contracting clones localized mainly to CM and EM when CD4+ and mainly to EMRA when CD8+.

This chain connects TRBV7-8 to TRBJ1-1; TRBD1 is a possible D gene (6 bases). Sequenced input: PBMCs or a T cell subset sorted from them (not recorded which). This TCR came from an adult woman who had mild COVID-19 (a few samples of this study predate the infection). Cell type and time point are not known. In nucleotides, the CDR3 is TGTGCCAGCAGCTTAGTACACAGGGATCACACTGAAGCTTTCTTT. This sequence encodes CASSLVHRDHTEAFF.